This is a list of T cell receptor beta chains from one sample in a study of blood T cell repertoires in COVID-19. Repertoires were generated with immunoSEQ multiplex PCR, while TCRdb's copy carries only in-frame clones and drops some. The repertoire holds roughly 200,000 clones, with 80% to 85% as singletons. Input material: peripheral blood. All receptors come from a woman of 80 years or more with COVID-19, enrolled during active disease. The CDR3 runs from the conserved cysteine through the conserved F or W. The D gene is left open where the match is weak. Size values are once, few and many counts, or a class for expanded clones, and some rows have none.

v_gene	d_gene	abundance	j_gene	CDR3aa	CDR3nt
TRBV4-3	TRBD1	NA	TRBJ1-2	CASSRAYRDSGYGYTF	TGCGCCAGCAGCCGGGCGTACCGGGACAGCGGATATGGCTACACCTTC
TRBV3-1/TRBV3-2	TRBD1	NA	TRBJ2-2	CASSWGQAVTGELFF	TGTGCCAGCAGTTGGGGACAGGCAGTCACCGGGGAGCTGTTTTTT
TRBV15	TRBD2	once	TRBJ2-1	CATSRGRLAGSNNEQFF	TGTGCCACCAGCAGAGGAAGACTAGCGGGCTCAAACAATGAGCAGTTCTTC
TRBV12-3/TRBV12-4	NA	NA	TRBJ1-2	CASSLQGFYGYTF	TGTGCCAGCAGTTTACAGGGGTTCTATGGCTACACCTTC
TRBV7-2	TRBD1	once	TRBJ1-2	CASSQGQGGRYGYTF	TGTGCCAGCAGCCAAGGACAGGGGGGAAGGTATGGCTACACCTTC
TRBV11-1	NA	NA	TRBJ2-5	CASTQTGRGETQYF	TGTGCCAGCACCCAGACAGGGCGGGGAGAGACCCAGTACTTC
TRBV6-5	TRBD1	NA	TRBJ2-7	CASSRDRAYEQYF	TGTGCCAGCAGCCGGGACAGGGCCTACGAGCAGTACTTC
TRBV30	TRBD2	NA	TRBJ2-5	CAWSWSSGETQYF	TGTGCCTGGAGTTGGTCTAGCGGGGAGACCCAGTACTTC
TRBV7-9	TRBD1	NA	TRBJ2-3	CASSPGTGGSRGTDTQYF	TGTGCCAGCAGCCCCGGGACAGGGGGCTCAAGGGGGACAGATACGCAGTATTTT
TRBV18	NA	NA	TRBJ1-4	CASSPQGVGEKLFF	TGTGCCAGCTCCCCGCAAGGGGTAGGAGAAAAACTGTTTTTT
TRBV5-1	NA	NA	TRBJ1-2	CASNSGGLGYGYTF	TGCGCCAGCAACTCGGGGGGCTTGGGCTATGGCTACACCTTC
TRBV30	NA	NA	TRBJ1-1	CAWSVRRNTEAFF	TGTGCCTGGAGTGTAAGGAGGAACACTGAAGCTTTCTTT
TRBV19	TRBD1	NA	TRBJ1-1	CASRWTGANTEAFF	TGTGCCAGTAGGTGGACAGGGGCGAACACTGAAGCTTTCTTT
TRBV6-5	NA	NA	TRBJ1-2	CASIAQGRGYGYTF	TGTGCCAGCATCGCCCAGGGGCGCGGCTATGGCTACACCTTC
TRBV5-4	NA	NA	TRBJ2-5	CASSARGGASETQYF	TGTGCCAGCAGCGCCCGAGGGGGGGCTTCAGAGACCCAGTACTTC
TRBV5-6	TRBD2	NA	TRBJ2-3	CASSLQRGISTDTQYF	TGTGCCAGCAGCCTTCAGCGGGGGATAAGCACAGATACGCAGTATTTT
TRBV5-6	TRBD2	NA	TRBJ2-2	CASSPGTSGGARNTGELFF	TGTGCCAGCAGCCCCGGGACTAGCGGGGGGGCCAGGAACACCGGGGAGCTGTTTTTT
TRBV19	NA	NA	TRBJ1-2	CASSAGEFYGYTF	TGTGCCAGTAGTGCGGGGGAGTTCTATGGCTACACCTTC
TRBV12-3/TRBV12-4	TRBD1	NA	TRBJ2-1	CASTDRGNEQFF	TGTGCCAGCACGGACAGGGGGAATGAGCAGTTCTTC
TRBV24-1	TRBD1	NA	TRBJ1-2	CATSGTGNNYGYTF	TGTGCCACCAGTGGGACAGGCAATAACTATGGCTACACCTTC
TRBV18	NA	few	TRBJ1-1	CASSPREGTEAFF	TGTGCCAGCTCTCCCCGGGAGGGCACTGAAGCTTTCTTT
TRBV7-8	NA	NA	TRBJ1-5	CASSLEGHQIGNQPQHF	TGTGCCAGCAGCTTAGAGGGACACCAGATCGGCAATCAGCCCCAGCATTTT
TRBV24-1	NA	NA	TRBJ2-5	CATSDFPGAGETQYF	TGTGCCACCAGTGATTTTCCAGGGGCAGGCGAGACCCAGTACTTC
TRBV5-1	NA	NA	TRBJ1-2	CASSLIGSYGYTF	TGCGCCAGCAGCTTAATCGGTTCCTATGGCTACACCTTC
TRBV6-5	TRBD2	few	TRBJ2-7	CASRSGGNYEQYF	TGTGCCAGCAGGAGCGGGGGGAACTACGAGCAGTACTTC
TRBV5-4	NA	NA	TRBJ1-2	CASSPGAPYGYTF	TGTGCCAGCAGCCCGGGAGCCCCCTATGGCTACACCTTC
TRBV5-1	TRBD1	few	TRBJ1-5	CASSRTGGSNQPQHF	TGCGCCAGCAGCCGGACAGGGGGCAGCAATCAGCCCCAGCATTTT
TRBV5-1	NA	NA	TRBJ1-2	CASSLRTDLNYGYTF	TGCGCCAGCAGCTTGAGGACAGACCTTAACTATGGCTACACCTTC